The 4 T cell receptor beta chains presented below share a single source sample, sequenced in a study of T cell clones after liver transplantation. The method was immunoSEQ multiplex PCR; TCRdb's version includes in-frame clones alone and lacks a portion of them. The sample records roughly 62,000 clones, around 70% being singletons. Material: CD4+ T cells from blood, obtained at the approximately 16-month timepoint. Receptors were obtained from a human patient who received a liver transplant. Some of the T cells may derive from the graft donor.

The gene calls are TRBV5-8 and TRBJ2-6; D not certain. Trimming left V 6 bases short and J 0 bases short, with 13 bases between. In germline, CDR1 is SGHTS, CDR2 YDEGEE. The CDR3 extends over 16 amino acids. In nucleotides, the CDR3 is TGTGCCAGCACCCAAAGCTTTATCTCTGGGGCCAACGTCCTGACTTTC. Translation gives CASTQSFISGANVLTF.

CDR3 sequence (DNA): TGTGCCAGCAGCTTGTATGGGGGACAGGGGCACACCGGGGAGCTGTTTTTT. Its translation is CASSLYGGQGHTGELFF. V gene TRBV5-6 combines with J gene TRBJ2-2; 10 bases line up with TRBD1. This CDR3 contains 17 residues. Germline V lookup: CDR1 SGHDT, CDR2 YYEEEE. Trimming took 1 base from V and 3 from J; bases not matched to a gene: 6.

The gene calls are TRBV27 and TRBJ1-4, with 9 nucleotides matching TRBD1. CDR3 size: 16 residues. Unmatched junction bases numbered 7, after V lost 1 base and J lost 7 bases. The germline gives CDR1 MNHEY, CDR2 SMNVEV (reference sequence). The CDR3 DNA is TGTGCCAGCAGTTTATTCCTGGGACAGGGTGGTGAAAAACTGTTTTTT. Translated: CASSLFLGQGGEKLFF. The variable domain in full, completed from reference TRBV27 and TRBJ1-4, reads EAQVTQNPRYLITVTGKKLTVTCSQNMNHEYMSWYRQDPGLGLRQIYYSMNVEVTDKGDVPEGYKVSRKEKRNFPLILESPSPNQTSLYFCASSLFLGQGGEKLFFGSGTQLSVL.

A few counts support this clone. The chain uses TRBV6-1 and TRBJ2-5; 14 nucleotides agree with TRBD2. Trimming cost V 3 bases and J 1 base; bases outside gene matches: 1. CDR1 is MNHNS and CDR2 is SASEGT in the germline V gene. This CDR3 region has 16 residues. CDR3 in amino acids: CASSDGTSGGQETQYF. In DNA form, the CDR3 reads TGTGCCAGCAGTGATGGGACTAGCGGGGGCCAAGAGACCCAGTACTTC.